These T cell receptor beta chains were read from a single sample in a study of cytomegalovirus exposure and HLA in healthy donors. The assay was immunoSEQ multiplex PCR, and TCRdb's table has in-frame clones only and misses some. The repertoire holds a few hundred thousand clones, with nearly 95% as singletons. Sequenced: PBMCs. Receptor source: a girl aged 2-10 years in good health and CMV-seronegative. The CDR3 runs from the conserved cysteine through the conserved F or W. The D gene is left open where the match is weak. The size of a clone is reported for some rows only, either as once, few or many, or as a class for expanded clones.

v_call	clone_size	d_call	j_call	cdr3_aa	cdr3_nt
TRBV29-1	few	NA	TRBJ2-1	CSAQESEQFF	TGCAGCGCCCAGGAAAGTGAGCAGTTCTTC
TRBV2	NA	TRBD2	TRBJ2-5	CASILGGARLAGGQETQYF	TGTGCCAGCATCCTCGGGGGCGCGAGACTAGCGGGAGGGCAAGAGACCCAGTACTTC
TRBV7-2	NA	NA	TRBJ2-7	CASSPGTGAYEQYF	TGTGCCAGCAGCCCCGGGACTGGTGCCTACGAGCAGTACTTC
TRBV14	NA	TRBD1	TRBJ1-6	CASSQVQGLGSPLHF	TGTGCCAGCAGCCAAGTACAGGGGTTGGGTTCACCCCTCCACTTT
TRBV30	NA	NA	TRBJ1-2	CAWSSPSTDYGYTF	TGTGCCTGGAGCTCTCCAAGCACGGACTATGGCTACACCTTC
TRBV27	NA	TRBD1	TRBJ2-2	CASSSGQGNTGELFF	TGTGCCAGCAGTTCCGGACAGGGTAACACCGGGGAGCTGTTTTTT
TRBV6-6	few	NA	TRBJ1-1	CASSYQGPTEAFF	TGTGCCAGCAGTTATCAGGGTCCCACTGAAGCTTTCTTT
TRBV30	NA	NA	TRBJ2-6	CAWSVGGGGMGGANVLTF	TGTGCCTGGAGTGTAGGAGGGGGAGGGATGGGGGGGGCCAACGTCCTGACTTTC
TRBV28	NA	NA	TRBJ2-1	CASSLGGGPHNEQFF	TGTGCCAGCAGTTTAGGGGGGGGGCCCCACAATGAGCAGTTCTTC
TRBV14	NA	NA	TRBJ1-1	CASSRDAKGGAFF	TGTGCCAGCAGCCGGGACGCAAAAGGGGGAGCTTTCTTT
TRBV28	NA	NA	TRBJ2-7	CASSLRAGPYEQYF	TGTGCCAGCAGTTTAAGGGCGGGACCCTACGAGCAGTACTTC
TRBV7-9	NA	NA	TRBJ2-3	CASSLESGADTQYF	TGTGCCAGCAGCTTAGAATCGGGAGCAGATACGCAGTATTTT
TRBV19	NA	NA	TRBJ1-1	CASSAGVGNTEAFF	TGTGCCAGTAGTGCGGGGGTAGGGAACACTGAAGCTTTCTTT
TRBV2	NA	TRBD2	TRBJ2-3	CASSEGRGGTDTQYF	TGTGCCAGCAGTGAAGGGCGGGGGGGCACAGATACGCAGTATTTT
TRBV12-5	NA	NA	TRBJ1-1	CASGTTGPGTEAFF	TGTGCTAGTGGTACAACCGGCCCGGGCACTGAAGCTTTCTTT
TRBV27	NA	TRBD2	TRBJ2-3	CASSPYLRSGGQTDTQYF	TGTGCCAGCAGCCCCTACCTACGGAGCGGGGGACAAACAGATACGCAGTATTTT
TRBV29-1	once	NA	TRBJ1-2	CSVERRLYGYTF	TGCAGCGTTGAAAGGCGGCTCTATGGCTACACCTTC
TRBV5-1	NA	NA	TRBJ2-1	CASRAVSGTSYNEQFF	TGCGCCAGCAGAGCCGTGAGTGGTACCTCCTACAATGAGCAGTTCTTC
TRBV7-3	NA	TRBD2	TRBJ2-4	CASSKWGLAGGLENIQYF	TGTGCCAGCAGCAAATGGGGACTAGCGGGGGGATTGGAGAACATTCAGTACTTC
TRBV6-1	NA	NA	TRBJ1-2	CASSEDRVLRGYGYTF	TGTGCCAGCAGTGAAGACAGAGTGTTAAGGGGCTATGGCTACACCTTC
TRBV2	NA	NA	TRBJ2-7	CASSDPNYEQYF	TGTGCCAGCAGTGACCCTAACTACGAGCAGTACTTC
TRBV13	NA	NA	TRBJ1-1	CASSGQGQNTEAFF	TGTGCCAGCAGCGGGCAGGGGCAGAACACTGAAGCTTTCTTT
TRBV5-4	NA	NA	TRBJ1-2	CASSPLLNYGYTF	TGTGCCAGCAGCCCCTTATTGAACTATGGCTACACCTTC
TRBV6-1	NA	TRBD2	TRBJ2-7	CATSRETSGLVQYF	TGTGCCACCTCTCGTGAGACTAGCGGGTTGGTGCAGTACTTC
TRBV18	NA	TRBD1	TRBJ2-7	CASSRQGSGEQYF	TGTGCCAGCTCTCGACAGGGGTCGGGGGAGCAGTACTTC
TRBV19	NA	NA	TRBJ1-4	CASSRHTTATNEKLFF	TGTGCCAGTAGTAGACACACAACGGCAACTAATGAAAAACTGTTTTTT